The source of this T cell receptor beta chain is a study of spatial heterogeneity in lung cancer. TCRdb reprocessed the 5' RACE reads with MiXCR, giving one entry per CDR3 protein. Of some 50,000 distinct CDR3 sequences in the sample, around 7.6% are singletons; the top ten hold approximately 13%. Germline V gene lookup returns CDR1 MDHEN and CDR2 SYDVKM. Trimming removed 3 bases at V and 2 bases at J, with 9 bases between. The CDR3 extends over 14 amino acids. This clonotype was counted many times. Time point of the sample: sample taken at primary tumor resection. Extraction of whole RNA from tumor, nontumor lung or frozen PBMC preceded unsorted sequencing.

The sequencing here drew on PBMCs, taken at surgery. This TCR was recovered from a female donor with early-stage non-small cell lung cancer. The gene calls are TRBV28 and TRBJ2-3, with a possible D match to TRBD1 (5 bases). The CDR3 DNA sequence: TGTGCCAGCAGTTTTCCGACAGCCACAGATACGCAGTATTTT. Residues: CASSFPTATDTQYF. The full variable domain, completed using reference TRBV28 and TRBJ2-3, is DVKVTQSSRYLVKRTGEKVFLECVQDMDHENMFWYRQDPGLGLRLIYFSYDVKMKEKGDIPEGYSVSREKKERFSLILESASTNQTSMYLCASSFPTATDTQYFGPGTRLTVL.